This T cell receptor (beta chain) appears in the sequencing data of a study of chemoradiotherapy in HPV16-positive cancers (dated by TCRdb to between 2021 and 2022). Describing the broader study: Candidate HPV-specific T-cell clones and common TCR motifs were defined through functional T-cell assays on cells from a couple of HPV16-positive patients. The candidate HPV-specific TCRs and motifs were subsequently tracked in TCR repertoires obtained from fewer than 95 patients with HPV-related cancers. The study asked whether T-cell immunity against the HPV oncoproteins E6 and E7 changes during chemoradiotherapy and whether it affects survival.

Findings and caveats that apply to the study as a whole: Expansion of candidate HPV-specific clones and E7-related TCR motifs was observed in the tumor microenvironment during treatment, whereas no such expansion was observed for non-HPV-specific T cells. In HPV16-positive patients, expansion of HPV-responsive T cells during chemoradiotherapy was associated with improved recurrence-free survival. The survival association was reported for HPV16-positive patients, and the functional definition of HPV-specific T cells was derived from only a couple of HPV16-positive patients.

Receptors were amplified or captured by the immunoSEQ multiplex PCR assay. The table was pulled from immuneACCESS by TCRdb, which kept in-frame rearrangements only. Such tables lose some clones; where checked, under half of the loss comes from unresolved V genes, and the rest has no known cause. For this sample there are tens of thousands of clones; more than 75% appear just once. The top ten clonotypes cover roughly 4.5% of the sample. Concerning this clone itself: The antigen it recognizes is unknown. No much larger clone exists at a distance of one base, and base qualities are not known.

Deletion took 5 bases off V and 7 bases off J, with a span of 12 bases between the germline ends. Taken from cysteine to phenylalanine, the CDR3 has 13 residues. Only the CDR3 portion is preserved as DNA: 39 bases, with reading frame beginning at the first base. CDR1 and CDR2, per the germline V gene, are SGHTA and FQGNSA. Because repertoires were sampled repeatedly during chemoradiotherapy, clonal expansion in the tumor microenvironment could be followed. The source of this sequence is a human donor with HPV-associated anogenital cancer. In this chain, TRBV7-2 is recombined with TRBJ2-1, with the D call tentatively TRBD1 or TRBD2, each fitting 5 bases. Source: blood, taken from a patient who underwent chemoradiotherapy. The CDR3 in this case is CASSPGRRNEQFF. The DNA sequence is given as TGTGCCAGCAGCCCGGGACGGAGGAATGAGCAGTTCTTC.